Detailed here is one T cell receptor (beta chain). The data are from a study of sequential checkpoint blockade in melanoma. Turning to the study itself: First-line arms were nivolumab then ipilimumab, or the reverse, randomized 1:1. Each arm's sequence ended with maintenance nivolumab.

The assay was immunoSEQ multiplex PCR, and TCRdb's table has in-frame clones only and misses some. Of under 20,000 clones listed, roughly 71% were seen once; the top ten hold 11%. Treatment denoted: randomized to nivolumab then ipilimumab (arm A) or the reverse (arm B). DNA-damaging chemotherapy had not been given to any patient beforehand. Live CD3+CD8+ CD19− CD56− cells were sorted from PBMCs. The clonotype originates from a human donor with melanoma. Specimen: CD8+ T cells sorted from blood (inferred from file names), collected from a patient given nivolumab and ipilimumab in sequence.

DNA of the CDR3: TGTGCCAGCAGCTTAGGTTACGCGGGAGGGGCTAGCACAGATACGCAGTATTTT. Translated: CASSLGYAGGASTDTQYF. The V and J genes are TRBV7-2 and TRBJ2-3, with 9 bases lining up with TRBD2. Germline values: CDR1 SGHTA, CDR2 FQGNSA. Trimming at V came to 1 base and at J to 0 bases, leaving 8 bases not matched to a gene. The CDR3 sequence is 18 residues long.